The rows below give T cell receptor beta chains drawn from one sample of a study of regulatory T cells in long-lasting Graves disease. TCRdb reprocessed the multiplex PCR reads with MiXCR, giving one entry per CDR3 protein. The top ten hold less than 45% of the sample, which has approximately 310,000 distinct CDR3 sequences, 15% to 20% seen once. Sequencing used peripheral blood mononuclear cells (PBMCs), obtained at new diagnosis, from a patient treated with antithyroid drugs. The source of these receptors is a female donor with Graves disease. CDR3s include the opening cysteine and the closing phenylalanine or tryptophan. The D gene is left open where the match is weak. Clone size is shown for a subset of rows, as once, few, many or a class of expanded clone.

j_call clone_size d_call v_call cdr3_nt cdr3_aa
TRBJ1-2 many - TRBV27 TGTGCCAGCAGTTTATCGCGGGGTGATGGCTACACCTTC CASSLSRGDGYTF
TRBJ1-3 few - TRBV28 TGTGCCAGCGGGAGATCAACCCCCGGAAACACCATATATTTT CASGRSTPGNTIYF
TRBJ2-5 - TRBD1 TRBV11-2 TGTGCCAGCAGCCTTCGACAGGGGGAGACCCAGTACTTC CASSLRQGETQYF
TRBJ2-7 few TRBD1 TRBV14 TGTGCCAGCAGCCAGATAGACAGGGGTCGGCACGAGCAGTACTTC CASSQIDRGRHEQYF
TRBJ1-4 - - TRBV11-2 TGTGCCAGCAGCTTAGGATACGGGAGTAATGAAAAACTGTTTTTT CASSLGYGSNEKLFF
TRBJ2-2 - - TRBV9 TGTGCCAGCAGCGCCCCAGAAAACACCGGGGAGCTGTTTTTT CASSAPENTGELFF
TRBJ2-1 many - TRBV12-3/TRBV12-4 TGTGCCAGCAGCCTGACCCGGGGCAATGAGCAGTTCTTC CASSLTRGNEQFF
TRBJ2-7 many TRBD1 TRBV6-5 TGTGCCAGCAGTTACAGGGACAGGGGAGGCTACGAGCAGTACTTC CASSYRDRGGYEQYF
TRBJ2-2 few TRBD1 TRBV20-1 TGCAGTGCTAGAGAAACCGGGACAGGGTCGTCCGGGGAGCTGTTTTTT CSARETGTGSSGELFF
TRBJ1-1 many - TRBV24-1 TGTGCCACCAGTGATTATTCAAACACTGAAGCTTTCTTT CATSDYSNTEAFF
TRBJ1-6 many TRBD1 TRBV6-1 TGTGCCAGCAGGGACAGGGCGGCGAATTCACCCCTCCACTTT CASRDRAANSPLHF
TRBJ2-7 many - TRBV7-9 TGTGCCAGCAGCTTAGGGCAGTACTACGAGCAGTACTTC CASSLGQYYEQYF
TRBJ2-7 - - TRBV29-1 TGCAGCGTTGGACGGAGGGGTTTCTCCTACGAGCAGTACTTC CSVGRRGFSYEQYF
TRBJ2-2 - - TRBV6-1 TGTGCCACCAGCACTAGAGGGGGGGTGAACACCGGGGAGCTGTTTTTT CATSTRGGVNTGELFF
TRBJ2-7 many - TRBV27 TGTGCCAGCAGCAGCGTCCGCCGCCGTCACGAGCAGTACTTC CASSSVRRRHEQYF
TRBJ2-1 - TRBD1 TRBV27 TGTGCCAGCAGCCAGACCAGGGGGCTTTTAAATGAGCAGTTCTTC CASSQTRGLLNEQFF
TRBJ2-4 many - TRBV28 TGTGCCAGCAGTTCCCTCCCCCCTTCGGTTGGGGGTTCGGTGTACTTC CASSSLPPSVGGSVYF
TRBJ1-2 many - TRBV19 TGTGCCAGTAGTATACAGCTGGGGGGCGAGTATGGCTACACCTTC CASSIQLGGEYGYTF
TRBJ1-2 many - TRBV19 TGTGCCAGTAAATTGGGGGGGAACTATGGCTACACCTTC CASKLGGNYGYTF
TRBJ2-4 many TRBD2 TRBV6-1 TGTGCCAGCAGTACAGTAGGCGGGAGGGCCAAAAACATTCAGTACTTC CASSTVGGRAKNIQYF
TRBJ1-3 - - TRBV20-1 TGCAGTACAGCGCCGGGAAACACCATATATTTT CSTAPGNTIYF
TRBJ1-3 - - TRBV30 TGTGCCCTGTACCGGGCTGGAAACACCATATATTTT CALYRAGNTIYF
TRBJ1-1 many - TRBV7-9 TGTGCCAGCAGCTTGGGTGCAGGGGTGGCGAACACTGAAGCTTTCTTT CASSLGAGVANTEAFF
TRBJ2-4 many TRBD2 TRBV29-1 TGCAGCGTTGCTCCGGGACTAGCGGGAGTCCTAGCCAAAAACATTCAGTACTTC CSVAPGLAGVLAKNIQYF
TRBJ2-7 many - TRBV28 TGTGCCAGCAGTCCGTACAGGGCGAGGTACGAGCAGTACTTC CASSPYRARYEQYF
TRBJ2-1 - TRBD2 TRBV5-1 TGCGCCAGCAGCGACGGGACTAACTCCTACAATGAGCAGTTCTTC CASSDGTNSYNEQFF
TRBJ2-1 few - TRBV30 TGTGCCTGGAGTGGGGCTAGTGGGCAGTTCTTC CAWSGASGQFF
TRBJ2-7 many - TRBV7-9 TGTGCCAGCAGCCTCCTGGAGGGGTCTGACTACGAGCAGTACTTC CASSLLEGSDYEQYF
TRBJ2-3 many TRBD2 TRBV2 TGTGCCAGCAGTGGCTTAGCGGGATCTGGAGATACGCAGTATTTT CASSGLAGSGDTQYF
TRBJ2-1 many TRBD2 TRBV12-3/TRBV12-4 TGTGCCAGCAGTTTAGTCCCAGCGGGGAATGAGCAGTTCTTC CASSLVPAGNEQFF
TRBJ2-3 many TRBD1 TRBV13 TGTGCCAGCATGGGACAGGCGGGGAGAGCAGATACGCAGTATTTT CASMGQAGRADTQYF
TRBJ2-2 many - TRBV28 TGTGCCAGCAGTCAACTGTTAGGGAACACCGGGGAGCTGTTTTTT CASSQLLGNTGELFF
TRBJ1-1 many - TRBV27 TGTGCCAGCAGTTCGGGGAACGGGGTGTCTTATACTGAAGCTTTCTTT CASSSGNGVSYTEAFF
TRBJ2-7 few - TRBV28 TGTGCCAGCAGTTCCCGGGGCCCGTTCTACGAGCAGTACTTC CASSSRGPFYEQYF
TRBJ2-7 many - TRBV2 TGTGCCAGCAGGGAGGGGATTTCCAGGAACGAGCAGTACTTC CASREGISRNEQYF
TRBJ2-7 few - TRBV9 TGTGCCAGCAGCGTAGAAGGTGGGGGAGAGTTGTACGAGCAGTACTTC CASSVEGGGELYEQYF
TRBJ2-7 - TRBD2 TRBV4-1 TGCGCCAGCGATAACACGGGACTAGCGGGAGACGAGCAGTACTTC CASDNTGLAGDEQYF
TRBJ1-1 many - TRBV12-5 TGTGCTAGTGGACTGGGGGGGGGAACTGAAGCTTTCTTT CASGLGGGTEAFF
TRBJ2-3 many - TRBV2 TGTGCCAGCAGTGAAAACGCGCTCCAGTATGCCACAGATACGCAGTATTTT CASSENALQYATDTQYF
TRBJ1-2 few TRBD1 TRBV5-1 TGCGCCAGCAGCTTGGCAACTCTGGGGACAGGGAACTATGGCTACACCTTC CASSLATLGTGNYGYTF
TRBJ2-7 many - TRBV24-1 TGTGCCACCAGTGACGCCGACAGGAACTCCTACGAGCAGTACTTC CATSDADRNSYEQYF
TRBJ1-2 few TRBD1 TRBV9 TGTGCCAGCAGCGTAGCCATCGGACAGGTAGCTGGCTACACCTTC CASSVAIGQVAGYTF
TRBJ2-1 many - TRBV11-2 TGTGCCAGCAGCCTAGGGGGAGACTCACCGTTCTTC CASSLGGDSPFF
TRBJ2-2 - TRBD2 TRBV7-9 TGTGCCAGCAGCGGGACTAGCGGGGCCGGGGAGCTGTTTTTT CASSGTSGAGELFF
TRBJ2-7 many TRBD1 TRBV27 TGTGCCAGCAGTTGGGGGACAGGGGGTTACGAGCAGTACTTC CASSWGTGGYEQYF
TRBJ2-1 few TRBD1 TRBV27 TGTGCCAGCAGGGCAGCCGGGACAGGGTACGAAAGCTCCTACAATGAGCAGTTCTTC CASRAAGTGYESSYNEQFF
TRBJ2-1 many TRBD2 TRBV27 TGTGCCAGCAGTTTGGTAGCGGGAGGAGATGAGCAGTTCTTC CASSLVAGGDEQFF